This T cell receptor beta chain emerged from a study of blood T cell repertoires in COVID-19. Across the whole study: Nucleic acid was either cDNA or gDNA, and it came from T cells, B-cell-depleted T cells, or PBMCs.

CDR1 is GTSNPN and CDR2 is SVGIG in the germline V gene (reference sequence). CDR3 length equals 15 residues. The V gene lost 4 bases and the J gene lost 0 bases, with 13 bases spanning the gap. Repertoires were generated with immunoSEQ multiplex PCR, while TCRdb's copy carries only in-frame clones and drops some. In the table there are a few hundred thousand clones, roughly 85% of which are singletons. Sequencing was done on a sample of peripheral blood. The rearrangement links TRBV30 to TRBJ1-3; TRBD1 is a possible D gene (6 bases). This clonotype originated in a young woman with acute or convalescent COVID-19. The CDR3 sequence: CAWTRTDSSGNTIYF. CDR3 nucleotides: TGTGCCTGGACCCGGACAGATTCCTCTGGAAACACCATATATTTT. Looking up the rest from reference TRBV30 and TRBJ1-3 gives the full variable domain: SQTIHQWPATLVQPVGSPLSLECTVEGTSNPNLYWYRQAAGRGLQLLFYSVGIGQISSEVPQNLSASRPQDRQFILSSKKLLLSDSGFYLCAWTRTDSSGNTIYFGEGSWLTVV.